This TCR beta chain was recorded in a study of post-analysis software for immune sequencing data. Study observations and caveats: Relative to controls, patients with multiple sclerosis showed significantly lower normalized Chao1 diversity. Patients had higher frequencies than controls of five TRBV segments, including TRBV5-6, TRBV5-1 and TRBV20-1.

This clonotype was picked up many times. The antigen remains unidentified. Germline CDR1 is SGHRS and CDR2 is YFSETQ. The CDR3 consists of 14 residues. The junction had 8 bases not matched to a gene; V was cut back by 4 bases and J by 5 bases. The TCR beta cDNA libraries contained unique molecular identifiers. TCRdb itself ran the PCR reads through MiXCR, one entry per CDR3 protein. Found here are about 460,000 distinct CDR3 sequences, 40% to 55% of them singletons; the top ten hold roughly 12%. V and J are TRBV5-1 and TRBJ2-5; TRBD1 matches 7 bases. The sequence derives from a girl aged 10-17 years with multiple sclerosis. The sequenced sample was blood. CDR3 nucleotides: TGCGCCAGCAGCGCCGGGACAGTAGCCGAGACCCAGTACTTC. Its protein is CASSAGTVAETQYF.